A single sample is the source of the 14 T cell receptor beta chains below, sequenced in a study of beta chain features in type 1 diabetes (dated by TCRdb to 2017 to 2018). The antigens of these receptors remain unknown. The method behind the library was the immunoSEQ multiplex PCR assay. The entire amount of isolated RNA was reverse transcribed using the High Capacity cDNA Reverse Transcription Kit, so the sequenced TCRB transcripts were expressed ones. The source is immuneACCESS, and TCRdb retained only in-frame sequences with V and J called. Part of the clones is not carried over; for the studies checked, unresolved V genes explain less than half of this, and the remainder is unexplained. The sample yields about 660,000 clones; over 12% were counted once. The ten largest clones take up approximately 0.043% of the sample. Results the study describes overall, beyond this receptor: Type 1 diabetes patients showed a moderate but significant shortening of TCRB CDR3 length in all four CD4+ subsets.

Sequencing was carried out using naive CD4+ T cells from blood. The intended sense of this specimen's cell subset or site label: true naive CD4+ T cells. These receptors were obtained from a man in his late teens or twenties with type 1 diabetes.

The chain combines TRBV5-1 with TRBJ2-7; 10 nucleotides align to TRBD1. This CDR3 spans 16 amino acids. CDR1 is SGHRS and CDR2 is YFSETQ in the germline V gene. With V trimmed by 3 bases and J by 6 bases, 12 bases remained unmatched. CDR3 DNA: TGCGCCAGCAGCTCGATGACAGGGGGCTCTCGCTCCGAGCAGTACTTC. It is translated as CASSSMTGGSRSEQYF.

The chain carries TRBV29-1 and TRBJ2-7; a weak D match, TRBD2 (6 bases). The CDR3 totals 12 residues. In germline, CDR1 is SQVTM, CDR2 ANQGSEA. V lost 4 bases and J 4 bases, leaving 11 bases between the germline ends. CDR3 bases: TGCAGCGTTGGGGACTCTGGGTACGAGCAGTACTTC. This codes for CSVGDSGYEQYF.

On this clone itself: Additional DNA sequences in this sample encode the identical CDR3. V gene TRBV28 combines with J gene TRBJ1-2; 7 bases match TRBD1. Trimming took 5 bases from V and 5 from J; bases not matched to a gene: 2. Per the germline V gene, CDR1 is MDHEN and CDR2 is SYDVKM. This CDR3 is 12 amino acids long. The CDR3 DNA sequence: TGTGCCAGCAGTGGGGACAGATATGGCTACACCTTC. Translation: CASSGDRYGYTF.

The gene calls are TRBV7-2 and TRBJ2-1, with D possibly matching TRBD1 (6 bases). Germline V gene lookup returns CDR1 SGHTA and CDR2 FQGNSA. V was cut by 3 bases and J by 6 bases, with 15 bases left in between. The CDR3 length is 15 residues. The chain's CDR3 is CASSFSQLGGNEQFF. In DNA, the CDR3 is TGTGCCAGCAGCTTTTCCCAGCTAGGGGGCAATGAGCAGTTCTTC. Full variable domain (rest looked up from reference TRBV7-2 and TRBJ2-1): GAGVSQSPSNKVTEKGKDVELRCDPISGHTALYWYRQSLGQGLEFLIYFQGNSAPDKSGLPSDRFSAERTGGSVSTLTIQRTQQEDSAVYLCASSFSQLGGNEQFFGPGTRLTVL.

Only a few counts were recorded for this clone. The CDR3 DNA is TGTGCCTGGCAAGACTACGAGCAGTACTTC. This codes for CAWQDYEQYF. This sequence joins TRBV30 and TRBJ2-7; D is undetermined. The V end was cut by 5 bases, the J end by 3 bases, with 5 bases between. The CDR3 is 10 amino acids. CDR1 is GTSNPN and CDR2 is SVGIG in the germline V gene (reference sequence).

The rearrangement joins TRBV10-3 to TRBJ2-3; D may be TRBD2 (5 bases). The germline V gene has CDR1 ENHRY and CDR2 SYGVKD. CDR3 length: 18 amino acids. V was pared by 2 bases and J by 0 bases, with 18 bases between. The CDR3 sequence: CAISEKAERIQSTDTQYF. The CDR3 region has the DNA TGTGCCATCAGTGAGAAAGCCGAGCGGATCCAAAGCACAGATACGCAGTATTTT.

This clone was recorded a few times. As DNA, the CDR3 is TGTGCCAGCAGTGATGACAGTGGAATCTACGAGCAGTACTTC. It codes for CASSDDSGIYEQYF. The rearrangement links TRBV2 to TRBJ2-7, with D tentatively TRBD1 (5 bases). The CDR3 runs to 14 residues. Germline V CDR1 and CDR2: SNHLY, FYNNEI. Trimming removed 3 bases at V and 3 bases at J, with 12 bases between.

This clone turned up a few times. The V and J genes are TRBV28 and TRBJ1-5; D is undetermined. Germline V gene data show CDR1 as MDHEN and CDR2 as SYDVKM. The CDR3 has 12 residues. Deletions cut 7 bases from V and 0 bases from J, with 4 bases between. The CDR3 DNA is TGTGCCAGCATGGCTAGCAATCAGCCCCAGCATTTT. Its protein product is CASMASNQPQHF.

The sample holds a few counts of this clone. The chain has TRBV5-1 and TRBJ1-1, with D maybe TRBD1 (6 bases). Trimming shortened V by 1 base and J by 1 base, and 8 bases separated the two germline ends. The germline V gene encodes CDR1 SGHRS and CDR2 YFSETQ. The CDR3 has 14 residues. The CDR3 protein is CASSLKDRNTEAFF. As DNA, the CDR3 is TGCGCCAGCAGCTTGAAGGACAGGAACACTGAAGCTTTCTTT.

J is TRBJ2-1 and V is TRBV7-9; D call uncertain. V shed 1 base and J shed 6 bases, with 10 bases lying between them. Germline V gene lookup returns CDR1 SEHNR and CDR2 FQNEAQ (reference sequence). The CDR3 runs to 14 residues. CDR3 amino acids: CASSLEGKANEQFF. Here the CDR3 DNA reads TGTGCCAGCAGCTTAGAGGGTAAGGCCAATGAGCAGTTCTTC.

The sample holds a few counts of this clone. The chain couples TRBV11-2 to TRBJ2-5, with D tentatively TRBD2 (5 bases). Germline V gene lookup returns CDR1 SGHAT and CDR2 FQNNGV. V was clipped by 5 bases and J by 5 bases, with 15 bases between them. CDR3 length: 14 residues. The CDR3 here is CASSPTRKGETQYF. The DNA for the CDR3 is TGTGCCAGCAGCCCCACTAGGAAGGGTGAGACCCAGTACTTC.

The J gene is TRBJ1-5, the V gene TRBV5-1; 9 bases map to TRBD1. CDR1 is SGHRS and CDR2 is YFSETQ in the germline V gene. V was clipped by 4 bases and J by 4 bases; unmatched bases: 9. This CDR3 spans 16 amino acids. For the CDR3, the DNA is TGCGCCAGCAGCCTTAACAGGGGGCAGTTTAATCAGCCCCAGCATTTT. It specifies CASSLNRGQFNQPQHF.

The chain employs TRBV7-9 and TRBJ2-7; D possibly corresponds to TRBD1 (6 bases). Germline lookup yields CDR1 SEHNR and CDR2 FQNEAQ (reference sequence). The ends were cut back, 6 bases at V and 4 bases at J, with 10 bases in the middle. The CDR3 is 12 amino acids. The CDR3 reads CASRSGEYEQYF. In DNA, the CDR3 is TGTGCCAGCAGGTCAGGGGAGTACGAGCAGTACTTC.

V is TRBV27 and J is TRBJ1-5; tentative D call: TRBD1 (5 bases). The CDR3 runs to 16 residues. Germline V gene data show CDR1 as MNHEY and CDR2 as SMNVEV (reference sequence). V was pared by 10 bases and J by 11 bases, with 30 bases between. CDR3 loop: CATKRPFRVWIVAQHF. Here the CDR3 DNA reads TGTGCCACCAAAAGACCCTTCAGGGTGTGGATCGTGGCCCAGCATTTT.